This T cell receptor beta chain was captured by sequencing in a study of blood T cell repertoires in COVID-19. Looking at the study overall: The samples span acute and convalescent COVID-19 from the United States, Italy and Spain. From T cells, B-cell-depleted T cells, or PBMCs came the material, which was cDNA or gDNA.

Per the original methods: Reference gene primer amplification in the assay estimated nucleated cell counts. The data were produced by immunoSEQ multiplex PCR, yet TCRdb's version contains in-frame clones alone and is incomplete. That table gives V, J and clone size, and the DNA gave D and trimming. The repertoire holds approximately 340,000 clones, with approximately 90% as singletons. In germline, CDR1 is LNHDA, CDR2 SQIVND (reference sequence). The CDR3 consists of 12 residues. Deletions cut 4 bases from V and 8 bases from J, with 11 bases between. This clonotype was sampled from a man between 25 and 39 years old with COVID-19, enrolled during active disease. The chain combines TRBV19 with TRBJ1-1; no definite D call. Sequencing was done on a sample of peripheral blood. The CDR3, as DNA: TGTGCCAGTAGTACACCCGGGGTAGAAGCTTTCTTT. Protein sequence: CASSTPGVEAFF.